The rows below give T cell receptor beta chains drawn from one sample of a study of blood T cell repertoires in COVID-19. The table came from immunoSEQ multiplex PCR; TCRdb's copy has only in-frame clones and leaves some out. The sample holds nearly 95,000 clones, 85% to 90% seen once. Specimen: peripheral blood. The receptors were gathered from a human donor with active COVID-19. The donor label of this sample is uncertain. The CDR3 runs from the conserved cysteine through the conserved F or W. D genes are given only for firm matches. Clone size, where shown, is once, few, many, or a class for clones that have expanded.

D: TRBD1
size: NA
V: TRBV29-1
J: TRBJ1-2
DNA: TGCAGCGCGGACCGGGACAGGGCTCCAGGCTACACCTTC
CDR3: CSADRDRAPGYTF

D: TRBD2
size: NA
V: TRBV6-2/TRBV6-3
J: TRBJ2-5
DNA: TGTGCCAGCAGTTACAACCTAGCGGCAAAAGAGACCCAGTACTTC
CDR3: CASSYNLAAKETQYF

D: NA
size: NA
V: TRBV11-2
J: TRBJ2-4
DNA: TGTGCCAGCAGCCGGTTTGAGTTGCTCCGCAAAAACATTCAGTACTTC
CDR3: CASSRFELLRKNIQYF

D: NA
size: NA
V: TRBV7-3
J: TRBJ2-3
DNA: TGTGCCAGCAGCGGAGGTGACACTAGCACAGATACGCAGTATTTT
CDR3: CASSGGDTSTDTQYF

D: NA
size: NA
V: TRBV9
J: TRBJ2-1
DNA: TGTGCCAGCAGCGTAGCTTCTAATGAGCAGTTCTTC
CDR3: CASSVASNEQFF

D: TRBD1
size: NA
V: TRBV12-3/TRBV12-4
J: TRBJ1-1
DNA: TGTGCCAGCAGTTTGACAGGGGGTCTCTTT
CDR3: CASSLTGGLF

D: NA
size: NA
V: TRBV7-2
J: TRBJ1-1
DNA: TGTGCCAGCAGCTTCCCCCAACAGGGAGTGACTGAAGCTTTCTTT
CDR3: CASSFPQQGVTEAFF

D: TRBD1
size: NA
V: TRBV28
J: TRBJ1-2
DNA: TGTGCCAGCGGATTCACAGGGGAGATACCTGGCTACACCTTC
CDR3: CASGFTGEIPGYTF

D: NA
size: NA
V: TRBV21-1
J: TRBJ2-7
DNA: TGTGCCAGCAGCAAAGTCCCGGGCGGGGGGCCTTACTACGAGCAGTACTTC
CDR3: CASSKVPGGGPYYEQYF

D: NA
size: once
V: TRBV29-1
J: TRBJ1-2
DNA: TGCAGCGTTGGACCGATCCGGGACAAAGGAGGCTACACCTTC
CDR3: CSVGPIRDKGGYTF

D: TRBD2
size: few
V: TRBV4-1
J: TRBJ2-1
DNA: TGCGCCAGCAGCCAGAGAAGCGGGGGTTACAATGAGCAGTTCTTC
CDR3: CASSQRSGGYNEQFF

D: TRBD1
size: NA
V: TRBV4-1
J: TRBJ1-1
DNA: TGCGCCAGCAGCCAAGGAGGACAGGGGGCGAACACTGAAGCTTTCTTT
CDR3: CASSQGGQGANTEAFF

D: TRBD1
size: NA
V: TRBV18
J: TRBJ1-2
DNA: TGTGCCAGCTCACCCGAACAGGGAAGGGGGCCCTATGGCTACACCTTC
CDR3: CASSPEQGRGPYGYTF

D: TRBD2
size: NA
V: TRBV3-1/TRBV3-2
J: TRBJ2-5
DNA: TGTGCCAGCAGCCTGACTAGCGGGGGGCGAAGAGAGACCCAGTACTTC
CDR3: CASSLTSGGRRETQYF

D: NA
size: NA
V: TRBV2
J: TRBJ1-4
DNA: TGTGCCAGCAGCCTTCTGGAAAAACTGTTTTTT
CDR3: CASSLLEKLFF

D: NA
size: NA
V: TRBV28
J: TRBJ1-6
DNA: TGTGCCAGCAGTCGCGGGGGACGGTCACCCCTCCACTTT
CDR3: CASSRGGRSPLHF

D: TRBD1
size: NA
V: TRBV7-9
J: TRBJ2-3
DNA: TGTGCCAGCAGCTTACAGGGGGCGGGTACAGATACGCAGTATTTT
CDR3: CASSLQGAGTDTQYF

D: TRBD1
size: NA
V: TRBV4-1
J: TRBJ1-6
DNA: TGCGCCAGCAGCCGGGTAGGGACAGGGAATCGGTATAATTCACCCCTCCACTTT
CDR3: CASSRVGTGNRYNSPLHF

D: NA
size: NA
V: TRBV7-8
J: TRBJ1-6
DNA: TGTGCCAGCAGCTTAGGTCTACAGCCCTTTTCTAATTCACCCCTCCACTTT
CDR3: CASSLGLQPFSNSPLHF

D: NA
size: NA
V: TRBV6-2/TRBV6-3
J: TRBJ2-1
DNA: TGTGCCAGCAGTTACGGTTCTAGCGCTGGGAATGAGCAGTTCTTC
CDR3: CASSYGSSAGNEQFF

D: NA
size: NA
V: TRBV6-7
J: TRBJ1-2
DNA: TGTGCCAGCAGTTACTCGAGAAGCTCGGGCTACACCTTC
CDR3: CASSYSRSSGYTF

D: TRBD1
size: NA
V: TRBV6-5
J: TRBJ2-2
DNA: TGTGCCAGCAGGCTGGACAGGGGTAACACCGGGGAGCTGTTTTTT
CDR3: CASRLDRGNTGELFF

D: NA
size: NA
V: TRBV5-6
J: TRBJ2-3
DNA: TGTGCCAGCAGCTTGTTTTTAGGGGAGGTAACTTATACGCAGTATTTT
CDR3: CASSLFLGEVTYTQYF